A single sample is the source of the 22 T cell receptor beta chains below, sequenced in a study of blood T cell repertoires in COVID-19. The protocol was immunoSEQ multiplex PCR, while the TCRdb copy is restricted to in-frame clones and leaves out a portion. This table holds about 360,000 clones, 80% to 90% found once. The sequencing sample was made of PBMCs or T cells enriched from blood (not recorded which). The receptors were sampled from a man aged 25-40 years who had recovered from COVID-19.

V usage is TRBV9 and J usage is TRBJ1-2; D is undetermined. The germline CDR1 and CDR2 sequences are SGDLS and YYNGEE. The CDR3 is made up of 15 amino acids. V was pared by 3 bases and J by 4 bases, with 16 bases between. As DNA, the CDR3 is TGTGCCAGCAGCGCGTTGGCACGAGGGTCCTATGGCTACACCTTC. Protein product: CASSALARGSYGYTF.

The V and J genes are TRBV7-2 and TRBJ1-6, with D hard to call. The CDR3 sequence is 15 residues long. Trimming took off 3 bases at V and 7 bases at J, with 13 bases between the two ends. Germline V gives CDR1 SGHTA, CDR2 FQGNSA. The CDR3 region is CASSFYQVGNSPLHF. The CDR3 DNA is TGTGCCAGCAGCTTCTATCAGGTTGGGAATTCACCCCTCCACTTT.

CDR3 bases: TGTGCCATCAGTGCTGGGACAGGGCTCGACGAGCAGTACTTC. Translated: CAISAGTGLDEQYF. J is TRBJ2-7 and V is TRBV10-3; 9 bases are shared with TRBD1. The J segment lost 5 bases and the V segment lost 4 bases, leaving 6 bases of the junction unmatched. The CDR3 runs 14 residues. The V gene's germline CDR1 is ENHRY and CDR2 SYGVKD.

The count of this clone is one. The V and J genes are TRBV5-1 and TRBJ2-3, with D possibly being TRBD2 (6 bases). This CDR3 is 16 amino acids long. The V and J ends lost 1 base and 2 bases respectively, with 14 bases between them. Germline values: CDR1 SGHRS, CDR2 YFSETQ. CDR3 amino acids: CASSLSPGGTTDTQYF. DNA of the CDR3: TGCGCCAGCAGCTTGTCCCCTGGAGGGACCACAGATACGCAGTATTTT. The variable domain in full, with the rest retrieved from reference TRBV5-1 and TRBJ2-3, is KAGVTQTPRYLIKTRGQQVTLSCSPISGHRSVSWYQQTPGQGLQFLFEYFSETQRNKGNFPGRFSGRQFSNSRSEMNVSTLELGDSALYLCASSLSPGGTTDTQYFGPGTRLTVL.

This clone has only one observation. This rearrangement joins TRBV19 to TRBJ1-6, with 8 bases matching TRBD1. The CDR3 spans 16 residues. Germline V gene sequence: CDR1 LNHDA, CDR2 SQIVND (reference sequence). Trimming removed 7 bases from V and 0 bases from J; junction bases left unmatched: 5. CDR3 sequence: CASMIQGGSYNSPLHF. The DNA for the CDR3 is TGTGCCAGTATGATACAGGGGGGCTCCTATAATTCACCCCTCCACTTT.

V usage is TRBV7-9 and J usage is TRBJ1-4; no definite D call. Germline CDR1 SEHNR, CDR2 FQNEAQ (reference sequence). This CDR3 spans 14 amino acids. The V and J ends lost 5 bases and 1 base respectively, with 8 bases between them. The CDR3 region has the DNA TGTGCCAGCAGCGTGCCAGAAACTAATGAAAAACTGTTTTTT. Its translation is CASSVPETNEKLFF.

This clone was recorded only once. The J gene is TRBJ2-4, the V gene TRBV30; possibly TRBD2 for D (7 bases). This CDR3 region has 15 residues. V was pared by 3 bases and J by 6 bases, with 18 bases between. The V gene's germline CDR1 is GTSNPN and CDR2 SVGIG (reference sequence). CDR3 DNA: TGTGCCTGGAGCTTAATGTGGGGGGGCCCAAACATTCAGTACTTC. The encoded protein is CAWSLMWGGPNIQYF.

The chain couples TRBV10-1 to TRBJ1-2; 7 positions agree with TRBD1. J gave up 6 bases and V 3 bases, and 4 bases lay outside the gene matches. Germline CDR1 WNHNN, CDR2 SYGVQD (reference sequence). CDR3 size: 13 residues. DNA for the CDR3: TGCGCCAGCAGTGACAGGCAGGGGGATGGCTACACCTTC. This sequence encodes CASSDRQGDGYTF.

CDR3 coding DNA: TGTGCCAGCAGCCAAGGACAGAATAGCAATCAGCCCCAGCATTTT. It yields the protein CASSQGQNSNQPQHF. This chain joins TRBV3-1 (or the pseudogene TRBV3-2) and TRBJ1-5, with D possibly matching TRBD1 (5 bases). The CDR3 spans 15 residues. The ends were cut back, 1 base at V and 0 bases at J, with 7 bases in the middle. Germline assignment: CDR1 LGHDT and CDR2 YNNKEL (reference sequence).

This clone was found once. V and J are TRBV7-6 and TRBJ2-7; 7 bases match TRBD1. After removal of 7 bases from V and 1 base from J, the junction contained 4 bases not matched to a gene. Germline V gene sequence: CDR1 SGHVS, CDR2 FNYEAQ. The CDR3 sequence is 13 residues long. The CDR3 reads CASKPGGSYEQYF. DNA for the CDR3: TGTGCCAGCAAACCAGGGGGTTCCTACGAGCAGTACTTC.

DNA of the CDR3: TGCGCCAGCAGCCAAGGAGACTCGGGAAACGGTGAAGCTTTCTTT. It is translated as CASSQGDSGNGEAFF. The chain uses TRBV4-1 and TRBJ1-1; D not resolved. The germline gives CDR1 MGHRA, CDR2 YSYEKL. Trimming took 1 base from V and 7 from J, leaving 16 bases between them. The CDR3 is 15 amino acids.

The chain carries TRBV2 and TRBJ1-1; 7 bases map to TRBD1. Looked up from germline, CDR1 is SNHLY and CDR2 is FYNNEI. This CDR3 region has 15 residues. J lost 6 bases, V lost 4 bases, and 11 bases had no gene match. CDR3 nucleotide sequence: TGTGCCAGCAGTGTCCCGGGGACAGCCATCGCTGAAGCTTTCTTT. The encoded protein is CASSVPGTAIAEAFF. The full variable domain, its missing parts supplied by reference TRBV2 and TRBJ1-1, is EPEVTQTPSHQVTQMGQEVILRCVPISNHLYFYWYRQILGQKVEFLVSFYNNEISEKSEIFDDQFSVERPDGSNFTLKIRSTKLEDSAMYFCASSVPGTAIAEAFFGQGTRLTVV.

The J gene is TRBJ2-2, the V gene TRBV30, with 7 bases lining up with TRBD1. The CDR3 is 12 amino acids. Per germline, CDR1 GTSNPN and CDR2 SVGIG (reference sequence). J lost 3 bases, V lost 5 bases, and 0 bases had no gene match. Written as DNA, the CDR3 is TGTGCCTGGGACAGGGACACCGGGGAGCTGTTTTTT. Translation: CAWDRDTGELFF.

V gene TRBV6-2 or TRBV6-3 combines with J gene TRBJ2-1, with 8 bases fitting TRBD2. The CDR3 is 16 residues long. With 5 bases clipped from V and 6 bases from J, the junction kept 12 bases outside the gene matches. The germline V gene encodes CDR1 MNHEY and CDR2 SVGEGT. The CDR3 is CASSRTSQTPRNEQFF. DNA for the CDR3: TGTGCCAGCAGTAGGACTAGCCAGACCCCTCGCAATGAGCAGTTCTTC.

CDR3 sequence reads: CASMGQSYTEAFF. The CDR3 bases are TGTGCCAGCATGGGACAGTCTTACACTGAAGCTTTCTTT. This chain connects TRBV27 to TRBJ1-1, with 7 bases that match TRBD1. The CDR3 consists of 13 residues. The germline V gene encodes CDR1 MNHEY and CDR2 SMNVEV (reference sequence). J gave up 3 bases and V 7 bases, and 5 bases lay outside the gene matches.

The chain recombines TRBV29-1 with TRBJ1-5, with 8 positions matching TRBD1. The CDR3 consists of 13 residues. V was clipped by 7 bases and J by 2 bases; unmatched bases: 4. Germline V gives CDR1 SQVTM, CDR2 ANQGSEA. The CDR3 DNA reads TGCAGCGCTGCAGGGGGCCGCAATCAGCCCCAGCATTTT. Translating it yields CSAAGGRNQPQHF.

The rearrangement uses TRBV5-4 and TRBJ2-2, with 8 bases lining up with TRBD2. The CDR3 totals 16 residues. V dropped 4 bases and J dropped 5; count of bases not matched to a gene: 10. The germline V gene has CDR1 SGHNT and CDR2 YYREEE (reference sequence). In nucleotides, the CDR3 is TGTGCCAGCAGCCCTGGACTAGCTTGGCAGACCGGGGAGCTGTTTTTT. Amino acid sequence: CASSPGLAWQTGELFF.

The V call is TRBV9, the J call TRBJ1-1; D is uncertain. This CDR3 contains 12 residues. The germline V and J ends were trimmed by 4 bases and 6 bases, with 10 bases remaining between them. Germline V gene sequence: CDR1 SGDLS, CDR2 YYNGEE. The DNA for the CDR3 is TGTGCCAGCAGCCCCCTCGGGGCTGAAGCTTTCTTT. This gives the protein CASSPLGAEAFF.

The chain has TRBV7-9 and TRBJ2-1, with TRBD2 matching 10 bases. Germline loops: CDR1 SEHNR, CDR2 FQNEAQ (reference sequence). V lost 5 bases to trimming and J lost 4 bases; unmatched junction nucleotides: 5. The CDR3 loop spans 15 amino acids. The CDR3 is CASSNSGGSYNEQFF. CDR3 nucleotides: TGTGCCAGCAGCAATAGCGGGGGGTCTTACAATGAGCAGTTCTTC.

The genes are TRBV6-5 and TRBJ1-3; 7 bases line up with TRBD1. Unmatched junction bases numbered 6, after V lost 6 bases and J lost 4 bases. Germline V gives CDR1 MNHEY, CDR2 SVGAGI. The CDR3 is 14 amino acids. This chain's CDR3 is CASSPDRAGNTIYF. The CDR3 region has the DNA TGTGCCAGCAGCCCCGACAGGGCCGGAAACACCATATATTTT.

This chain links TRBV3-1 (or the pseudogene TRBV3-2) with TRBJ2-7, with D possibly matching TRBD1 (5 bases). Per germline, CDR1 LGHDT and CDR2 YNNKEL (reference sequence). Between the trimmed V and J ends, which lost 2 bases and 5 bases, there was a span of 13 bases. There are 14 residues in the CDR3. CDR3 coding DNA: TGTGCCAGCAGCCAAATAACATCAGGGAACGAGCAGTACTTC. It is translated as CASSQITSGNEQYF.

The rearrangement uses TRBV9 and TRBJ2-3; D may be TRBD2 (6 bases). The germline CDR1 and CDR2 sequences are SGDLS and YYNGEE. The CDR3 contains 15 residues. The V and J ends lost 2 bases and 0 bases respectively, with 10 bases between them. As DNA, the CDR3 is TGTGCCAGCAGCGTCATAGCGGTAAGCACAGATACGCAGTATTTT. Its translation: CASSVIAVSTDTQYF.